Described below is a single TCR beta chain sequence and its context. Its antigen is unidentified. The authors ran a second PCR of about 7 to 11 cycles using a sample-barcoded 5' primer and a J-beta primer mix. TCRdb redid the calling of the 5' RACE reads with MiXCR, one entry per CDR3 protein. The sample has hundreds of thousands of distinct CDR3 sequences, around 21% seen once; the top ten hold roughly 3.6%. This sample is drawn from a study of blood T cells in healthy people across ages. Findings and limits, study-wide: One million T cells yielded diversity estimates that were considered underestimates. A conclusive naive versus antigen-experienced comparison was prevented by the unsorted PBMCs.

At least 6.5 million PBMCs were isolated per sample. This receptor was taken from a man between 65 and 80 years old in good health. Sequencing input: blood.

The CDR3 sequence: CASSQDPGLAGDNEQFF. The DNA for the CDR3 is TGTGCCAGCAGCCAAGATCCCGGACTAGCGGGTGACAATGAGCAGTTCTTC. The chain uses TRBV3-1 and TRBJ2-1; 11 bases fit TRBD2. V trimming: 0 bases; J trimming: 5 bases; junction bases outside the gene matches: 6. The germline V gene has CDR1 LGHDT and CDR2 YNNKEL (reference sequence). The CDR3 sequence is 17 residues long.